The rows below give T cell receptor beta chains drawn from one sample of a study of cytomegalovirus exposure and HLA in healthy donors. Using immunoSEQ multiplex PCR, the repertoire was profiled, and TCRdb retains in-frame clones only, with some absent. This table holds around 250,000 clones, 90% found once. Sequences were obtained from PBMCs. These receptor sequences come from a woman aged 25 to 39 in good health and CMV-seronegative. The CDR3 runs from the conserved cysteine through the conserved F or W. A D gene is named only where the DNA matches it firmly. Rows give clone size only sometimes, using once, few, many, or a class for an expanded clone.

>.|TRBJ2-5|.|TRBV5-6
CASSRDGHQETQYF
TGTGCCAGCAGCCGGGACGGCCACCAAGAGACCCAGTACTTC
>TRBD1|TRBJ1-1|once|TRBV11-2
CASSLGQGLMNTEAFF
TGTGCCAGCAGCTTAGGACAGGGATTAATGAACACTGAAGCTTTCTTT
>.|TRBJ1-4|.|TRBV28
CASSLGFNEKLFF
TGTGCCAGCAGTCTCGGATTTAATGAAAAACTGTTTTTT
>TRBD2|TRBJ2-5|.|TRBV9
CASSVGLAGAETQYF
TGTGCCAGCAGCGTAGGACTAGCGGGAGCAGAGACCCAGTACTTC
>.|TRBJ2-2|.|TRBV6-5
CASSYEGTGELFF
TGTGCCAGCAGTTACGAAGGCACCGGGGAGCTGTTTTTT
>.|TRBJ2-3|.|TRBV7-8
CASSNPGADTQYF
TGTGCCAGCAGCAACCCGGGGGCAGATACGCAGTATTTT
>.|TRBJ1-2|.|TRBV5-1
CASSTVTGVGYTF
TGCGCCAGCAGCACTGTCACGGGGGTTGGCTACACCTTC
>.|TRBJ2-3|.|TRBV7-6
CASSSWTDTDTQYF
TGTGCCAGCAGCTCCTGGACAGACACAGATACGCAGTATTTT
>TRBD1|TRBJ2-1|.|TRBV7-9
CASRATGSSYNEQFF
TGTGCCAGCAGGGCGACAGGGAGCTCCTACAATGAGCAGTTCTTC
>.|TRBJ2-7|once|TRBV6-1
CASSATTRSYEQYF
TGTGCCAGCAGTGCGACGACCCGCTCCTACGAGCAGTACTTC
>.|TRBJ2-3|once|TRBV7-2
CASSPPTRPTDTQYF
TGTGCCAGCAGCCCTCCGACTAGACCCACAGATACGCAGTATTTT
>TRBD2|TRBJ2-3|once|TRBV4-2
CASSPGWVAGGSADTQYF
TGTGCCAGCAGCCCGGGGTGGGTAGCGGGAGGTTCAGCAGATACGCAGTATTTT
>.|TRBJ1-3|.|TRBV11-2
CASSQAATGNTIYF
TGTGCCAGCAGCCAAGCAGCCACTGGAAACACCATATATTTT
>.|TRBJ2-3|.|TRBV6-1
CASTVPGTDTQYF
TGTGCCAGCACGGTTCCGGGAACAGATACGCAGTATTTT
>.|TRBJ2-7|.|TRBV9
CASSVDETRSSYEQYF
TGTGCCAGCAGCGTAGATGAGACACGCAGCTCCTACGAGCAGTACTTC
>.|TRBJ2-7|few|TRBV7-8
CASSRLAYEQYF
TGTGCCAGCAGTCGACTCGCCTACGAGCAGTACTTC
>.|TRBJ2-5|.|TRBV5-1
CASSLHREETQYF
TGCGCCAGCAGCTTGCACAGAGAAGAGACCCAGTACTTC
>.|TRBJ2-5|few|TRBV11-3
CASSLGGPETQYF
TGTGCCAGCAGCTTAGGCGGTCCAGAGACCCAGTACTTC
>.|TRBJ2-2|.|TRBV5-4
CASSGGEYGGELFF
TGTGCCAGCAGCGGGGGAGAGTATGGCGGGGAGCTGTTTTTT
>TRBD1|TRBJ2-3|once|TRBV7-3
CASSPQTGASTDTQYF
TGTGCCAGCAGCCCGCAGACAGGGGCCTCCACAGATACGCAGTATTTT
>TRBD1|TRBJ2-3|.|TRBV27
CASSLTGTGGTDTQYF
TGTGCCAGCAGTTTAACCGGGACAGGGGGCACAGATACGCAGTATTTT
>TRBD2|TRBJ2-2|.|TRBV9
CASGNPLAGGTGELFF
TGTGCCAGCGGGAACCCACTGGCGGGAGGCACCGGGGAGCTGTTTTTT
>.|TRBJ1-2|few|TRBV7-8
CASSLASDTSYGYTF
TGTGCCAGCAGCTTAGCGTCGGACACATCCTATGGCTACACCTTC
>.|TRBJ2-6|.|TRBV19
CASSIGRWASSGANVLTF
TGTGCCAGTAGTATAGGCAGGTGGGCGAGCTCTGGGGCCAACGTCCTGACTTTC
>.|TRBJ2-7|.|TRBV6-1
CASSEAQGIEQYF
TGTGCCAGCAGTGAAGCGCAGGGTATCGAGCAGTACTTC
>.|TRBJ2-7|.|TRBV28
CASRPGPRYEQYF
TGTGCCAGCAGACCGGGACCGCGTTACGAGCAGTACTTC
>TRBD2|TRBJ2-1|.|TRBV6-5
CASSLSLLASYNEQFF
TGTGCCAGCAGTTTGTCATTACTAGCGTCCTACAATGAGCAGTTCTTC
>.|TRBJ2-7|.|TRBV7-7
CASSLGPGISYEQYF
TGTGCCAGCAGCTTAGGCCCAGGGATTAGCTACGAGCAGTACTTC
>TRBD1|TRBJ2-7|.|TRBV27
CASSPTSTGGSYEQYF
TGTGCCAGCAGTCCAACGTCGACAGGGGGCTCCTACGAGCAGTACTTC
>TRBD1|TRBJ2-1|.|TRBV28
CASSPRGTGGYNEQFF
TGTGCCAGCAGTCCCCGGGGGACAGGGGGCTACAATGAGCAGTTCTTC
>.|TRBJ2-1|.|TRBV9
CASSVVSTGGSYNEQFF
TGTGCCAGCAGCGTAGTAAGCACCGGGGGCTCCTACAATGAGCAGTTCTTC
>.|TRBJ2-5|.|TRBV29-1
CSVVGGTSSQYF
TGCAGCGTTGTAGGAGGGACATCATCCCAGTACTTC
>.|TRBJ1-4|.|TRBV2
CASSDEKLFF
TGTGCCAGCAGTGATGAAAAACTGTTTTTT
>TRBD1|TRBJ1-1|once|TRBV6-1
CASSEVGDSGAEAFF
TGTGCCAGCAGTGAAGTAGGGGACAGCGGGGCTGAAGCTTTCTTT
>TRBD2|TRBJ2-7|few|TRBV15
CATSRVGRVDEQYF
TGTGCCACCAGCAGAGTCGGGAGGGTCGACGAGCAGTACTTC
>TRBD1|TRBJ1-5|few|TRBV18
CASSQGTGGHAQHF
TGTGCCAGCTCACAGGGGACAGGGGGACATGCCCAGCATTTT
>.|TRBJ2-5|.|TRBV19
CASSSQETQYF
TGTGCCAGTAGTTCTCAGGAGACCCAGTACTTC
>.|TRBJ2-7|.|TRBV12-5
CASGLVGGEGSYEQYF
TGTGCTAGTGGTTTGGTTGGGGGAGAAGGCTCCTACGAGCAGTACTTC
>TRBD2|TRBJ2-7|.|TRBV4-2
CASSRGTSDGNEQYF
TGTGCCAGCAGCCGAGGGACTAGCGATGGGAACGAGCAGTACTTC
>.|TRBJ2-7|.|TRBV4-3
CASSQDAGGYEQYF
TGCGCCAGCAGCCAAGACGCAGGTGGCTACGAGCAGTACTTC
>TRBD1|TRBJ1-2|.|TRBV6-1
CASSEEGGASYGYTF
TGTGCCAGCAGTGAAGAAGGGGGCGCCAGCTATGGCTACACCTTC
>TRBD2|TRBJ2-7|.|TRBV5-4
CASSSALAGGLEQYF
TGTGCCAGCAGCTCGGCACTAGCGGGAGGTCTCGAGCAGTACTTC
>.|TRBJ2-4|.|TRBV7-3
CASSSQSGTAKNIQYF
TGTGCCAGCAGCTCACAATCCGGGACAGCCAAAAACATTCAGTACTTC
>TRBD2|TRBJ2-1|.|TRBV10-2
CASSQLAGAGNEQFF
TGCGCCAGCAGTCAACTAGCGGGAGCGGGGAATGAGCAGTTCTTC
>.|TRBJ1-2|few|TRBV30
CAWSVLSSGGYTF
TGTGCCTGGAGTGTACTTTCCTCCGGGGGCTACACCTTC
>TRBD1|TRBJ1-1|.|TRBV11-1
CASSWGQGTEAFF
TGTGCCAGCAGCTGGGGACAGGGGACTGAAGCTTTCTTT
>.|TRBJ2-7|.|TRBV7-9
CASSSTRGTYEQYF
TGTGCCAGCAGCTCGACGAGGGGGACCTACGAGCAGTACTTC
>TRBD2|TRBJ2-2|.|TRBV6-5
CASRRLAGVHGELFF
TGTGCCAGCAGGCGACTAGCGGGAGTTCACGGGGAGCTGTTTTTT
>.|TRBJ2-3|.|TRBV13
CASSLEGVRETDTQYF
TGTGCCAGCAGCTTAGAAGGAGTCAGGGAGACAGATACGCAGTATTTT
>.|TRBJ2-3|.|TRBV27
CASSNTDTQYF
TGTGCCAGCAGTAACACAGATACGCAGTATTTT
>.|TRBJ2-3|.|TRBV5-4
CASSLGWQGGDTQYF
TGTGCCAGCAGCTTGGGCTGGCAGGGAGGCGATACGCAGTATTTT
>.|TRBJ2-2|.|TRBV4-3
CASSQAGPSTGELFF
TGCGCCAGCAGCCAAGCGGGACCCAGCACCGGGGAGCTGTTTTTT
>TRBD2|TRBJ2-1|.|TRBV7-6
CASSWGGSPYNEQFF
TGTGCCAGCAGCTGGGGGGGGAGTCCCTACAATGAGCAGTTCTTC
>.|TRBJ2-1|.|TRBV7-6
CASSLVLSPEQFF
TGTGCCAGCAGCTTAGTTCTGTCCCCCGAGCAGTTCTTC
>.|TRBJ1-5|.|TRBV5-1
CASSLHPHSNQPQHF
TGCGCCAGCAGCTTGCACCCACATAGCAATCAGCCCCAGCATTTT